These T cell receptor beta chains were read from a single sample in a study of blood T cell repertoires in COVID-19. The repertoire was sequenced with immunoSEQ multiplex PCR; TCRdb's copy has only in-frame clones and lacks some. The sample contains 100,000 to 150,000 clones, roughly 88% of which appear only once. Material for sequencing was peripheral blood. The source of these receptors is a human donor in a cohort sampled during active COVID-19. Both conserved end residues are part of each CDR3. The D gene is left open where the match is weak. Rows may omit the clone size; those that give it use once, few, many or a size class.

v_gene: TRBV18; abundance: .; d_gene: TRBD2; j_gene: TRBJ2-3; CDR3nt: TGTGCCAGCTCACCGGCCGGGGTAGCGGGAGGCGCGGCAGATACGCAGTATTTT; CDR3aa: CASSPAGVAGGAADTQYF
v_gene: TRBV3-1/TRBV3-2; abundance: few; d_gene: .; j_gene: TRBJ2-3; CDR3nt: TGTGCCAGCAGAGCTGCGGGGTCCACAGATACGCAGTATTTT; CDR3aa: CASRAAGSTDTQYF
v_gene: TRBV9; abundance: .; d_gene: TRBD2; j_gene: TRBJ2-7; CDR3nt: TGTGCCAGCAGCGTATCGGGACTAGCGGGTCCACACGAGCAGTACTTC; CDR3aa: CASSVSGLAGPHEQYF
v_gene: TRBV9; abundance: .; d_gene: .; j_gene: TRBJ1-2; CDR3nt: TGTGCCAGCAGCGAGCCAGGGAGGGATGGCTACACCTTC; CDR3aa: CASSEPGRDGYTF
v_gene: TRBV9; abundance: .; d_gene: .; j_gene: TRBJ1-1; CDR3nt: TGTGCCAGCAGCACTAAGGACCCTAGAAGGGGAGCTTTCTTT; CDR3aa: CASSTKDPRRGAFF
v_gene: TRBV19; abundance: .; d_gene: TRBD1; j_gene: TRBJ2-5; CDR3nt: TGTGCCAGTAGTCCGGACAGGGTGGAGACCCAGTACTTC; CDR3aa: CASSPDRVETQYF
v_gene: TRBV6-2/TRBV6-3; abundance: few; d_gene: TRBD2; j_gene: TRBJ2-1; CDR3nt: TGTGCCAGCAGTTACTTATCTACTAGCGGCCAGACCGAGCAGTTCTTC; CDR3aa: CASSYLSTSGQTEQFF
v_gene: TRBV24-1; abundance: .; d_gene: TRBD2; j_gene: TRBJ2-5; CDR3nt: TGTGCCACCAGTGACCCTAGCGGGAGACTGGAGACCCAGTACTTC; CDR3aa: CATSDPSGRLETQYF
v_gene: TRBV6-5; abundance: .; d_gene: .; j_gene: TRBJ1-1; CDR3nt: TGTGCCAGCAAGGACAGTCCTTTTGAAGCTTTCTTT; CDR3aa: CASKDSPFEAFF
v_gene: TRBV12-5; abundance: .; d_gene: TRBD1; j_gene: TRBJ2-3; CDR3nt: TGTGCTAGTGGTCTAGGACAGGGCACAGATACGCAGTATTTT; CDR3aa: CASGLGQGTDTQYF
v_gene: TRBV7-9; abundance: .; d_gene: TRBD1; j_gene: TRBJ1-1; CDR3nt: TGTGCCAGCGGCCGACAGGGGAACACTGAAGCTTTCTTT; CDR3aa: CASGRQGNTEAFF
v_gene: TRBV3-1/TRBV3-2; abundance: .; d_gene: TRBD2; j_gene: TRBJ2-7; CDR3nt: TGTGCCAGCAGGGTACTAGCGGGAGGGGGGGAGCAGTACTTC; CDR3aa: CASRVLAGGGEQYF
v_gene: TRBV3-1/TRBV3-2; abundance: .; d_gene: .; j_gene: TRBJ1-2; CDR3nt: TGTGCCAGCAGCCAGGGCAAGGTTAACGGCTACACCTTC; CDR3aa: CASSQGKVNGYTF
v_gene: TRBV4-3; abundance: once; d_gene: .; j_gene: TRBJ2-3; CDR3nt: TGCGCCAGCAGCCAGGGAGCGGCCTTGAGCACAGATACGCAGTATTTT; CDR3aa: CASSQGAALSTDTQYF
v_gene: TRBV7-9; abundance: .; d_gene: TRBD2; j_gene: TRBJ2-5; CDR3nt: TGTGCCAGCAGCTTTCGAAGGACTAGCAATTCCCAAGAGACCCAGTACTTC; CDR3aa: CASSFRRTSNSQETQYF
v_gene: TRBV6-2/TRBV6-3; abundance: .; d_gene: TRBD1; j_gene: TRBJ2-7; CDR3nt: TGTGCCAGCAGCTCTTCGGACAGGGGGAACCCCTACGAGCAGTACTTC; CDR3aa: CASSSSDRGNPYEQYF
v_gene: TRBV7-8; abundance: .; d_gene: .; j_gene: TRBJ1-2; CDR3nt: TGTGCCAGCAGCTTATTCTCCGGGTCTCATGGCTACACCTTC; CDR3aa: CASSLFSGSHGYTF
v_gene: TRBV3-1/TRBV3-2; abundance: .; d_gene: TRBD2; j_gene: TRBJ2-1; CDR3nt: TGTGCCAGCAGCCATTATAGCGGGAGAGGTTACAATGAGCAGTTCTTC; CDR3aa: CASSHYSGRGYNEQFF
v_gene: TRBV28; abundance: .; d_gene: .; j_gene: TRBJ2-4; CDR3nt: TGTGCCAGCAGTCCCTCAGAGGGAGGAGGGAACATTCAGTACTTC; CDR3aa: CASSPSEGGGNIQYF
v_gene: TRBV4-3; abundance: .; d_gene: .; j_gene: TRBJ2-1; CDR3nt: TGCGCCAGCAGCCAAGATTGGGCCTTCTCCTACAATGAGCAGTTCTTC; CDR3aa: CASSQDWAFSYNEQFF
v_gene: TRBV9; abundance: .; d_gene: .; j_gene: TRBJ2-3; CDR3nt: TGTGCCAGCAGCGTAGCTCAGGCTAGCGATATACCGCAGTATTTT; CDR3aa: CASSVAQASDIPQYF
v_gene: TRBV4-1; abundance: few; d_gene: TRBD2; j_gene: TRBJ2-7; CDR3nt: TGCGCCAGCAGCCTCCAGTGGAGGGAGGGAGACGAGCAGTACTTC; CDR3aa: CASSLQWREGDEQYF
v_gene: TRBV6-2/TRBV6-3; abundance: .; d_gene: .; j_gene: TRBJ2-1; CDR3nt: TGTGCCAGCAGCCTAACCTTGGGAGCGGGTGCATTCAATGAGCAGTTCTTC; CDR3aa: CASSLTLGAGAFNEQFF
v_gene: TRBV7-2; abundance: .; d_gene: .; j_gene: TRBJ2-1; CDR3nt: TGTGCCAGCAGCCAGGTTTTTGAGCAGTTCTTC; CDR3aa: CASSQVFEQFF
v_gene: TRBV19; abundance: once; d_gene: TRBD1; j_gene: TRBJ1-1; CDR3nt: TGTGCCAGTAGCGGACAGGGGGCACTCTTCACTGAAGCTTTCTTT; CDR3aa: CASSGQGALFTEAFF
v_gene: TRBV19; abundance: .; d_gene: .; j_gene: TRBJ1-2; CDR3nt: TGTGCCAGTATTTCGACAGGCTCTAATGGCTACACCTTC; CDR3aa: CASISTGSNGYTF
v_gene: TRBV29-1; abundance: .; d_gene: TRBD2; j_gene: TRBJ2-1; CDR3nt: TGCAGCGTTGTAGGGGACTACCGTAAACCGAGCTCCTACAATGAGCAGTTCTTC; CDR3aa: CSVVGDYRKPSSYNEQFF
v_gene: TRBV2; abundance: .; d_gene: .; j_gene: TRBJ1-2; CDR3nt: TGTGCCAGCAGTGTGAGGTTAACGAACGGCTACACCTTC; CDR3aa: CASSVRLTNGYTF
v_gene: TRBV30; abundance: .; d_gene: .; j_gene: TRBJ1-5; CDR3nt: TGTGCCTGGAGTGAGGAGGGCAATCAGCCCCAGCATTTT; CDR3aa: CAWSEEGNQPQHF
v_gene: TRBV6-6; abundance: once; d_gene: .; j_gene: TRBJ2-7; CDR3nt: TGTGCCAGCCGTGGGTTAGCTAGCGAGCAGTACTTC; CDR3aa: CASRGLASEQYF
v_gene: TRBV3-1/TRBV3-2; abundance: .; d_gene: TRBD1; j_gene: TRBJ2-1; CDR3nt: TGTGCCAGCAGCCAAGAAGAAGAAACAGGACAGGGGCAGTTCTTC; CDR3aa: CASSQEEETGQGQFF
v_gene: TRBV6-5; abundance: .; d_gene: .; j_gene: TRBJ2-5; CDR3nt: TGTGCCAGCAGTTACGGTTCGGGGGTCATCGGTGGGACCCAGTACTTC; CDR3aa: CASSYGSGVIGGTQYF
v_gene: TRBV13; abundance: .; d_gene: TRBD1; j_gene: TRBJ1-1; CDR3nt: TGTGCCAGCAGAGGGACAGGGAACACTGAAGCTTTCTTT; CDR3aa: CASRGTGNTEAFF
v_gene: TRBV6-5; abundance: .; d_gene: .; j_gene: TRBJ1-4; CDR3nt: TGTGCCAGCATGAATTCCCCGGGGGAAAAACTGTTTTTT; CDR3aa: CASMNSPGEKLFF
v_gene: TRBV5-6; abundance: .; d_gene: .; j_gene: TRBJ1-5; CDR3nt: TGTGCCAGCAGCTTGGACCCAGATCAGCCCCAGCATTTT; CDR3aa: CASSLDPDQPQHF
v_gene: TRBV3-1/TRBV3-2; abundance: .; d_gene: TRBD2; j_gene: TRBJ2-6; CDR3nt: TGTGCCAGCAGCCAAGGACTAGCGGGACCTGGGGCCAACGTCCTGACTTTC; CDR3aa: CASSQGLAGPGANVLTF
v_gene: TRBV27; abundance: .; d_gene: TRBD1; j_gene: TRBJ1-6; CDR3nt: TGTGCCAGCAGACAGCCCCCGGGACAGAAGGATTCACCCCTCCACTTT; CDR3aa: CASRQPPGQKDSPLHF
v_gene: TRBV7-2; abundance: .; d_gene: TRBD1; j_gene: TRBJ2-5; CDR3nt: TGTGCCAGCAGCTATGCGGGACAGGGGAGAGAGACCCAGTACTTC; CDR3aa: CASSYAGQGRETQYF
v_gene: TRBV7-3; abundance: .; d_gene: .; j_gene: TRBJ2-3; CDR3nt: TGTGCCAGCAGCTTCCCGGGAGTTGATGATACGCAGTATTTT; CDR3aa: CASSFPGVDDTQYF
v_gene: TRBV4-1; abundance: .; d_gene: .; j_gene: TRBJ2-4; CDR3nt: TGCGCCAGCAGCCAAGAGGGCCTCAAAAACATTCAGTACTTC; CDR3aa: CASSQEGLKNIQYF
v_gene: TRBV19; abundance: few; d_gene: TRBD2; j_gene: TRBJ2-7; CDR3nt: TGTGCCACCACCAGACTAGCGGGAGGGCCGGGCCACGAGCAGTACTTC; CDR3aa: CATTRLAGGPGHEQYF
v_gene: TRBV12-3/TRBV12-4; abundance: .; d_gene: TRBD2; j_gene: TRBJ2-1; CDR3nt: TGTGCCAGCAGGACTAGCGGATACAATGAGCAGTTCTTC; CDR3aa: CASRTSGYNEQFF
v_gene: TRBV6-2/TRBV6-3; abundance: .; d_gene: TRBD2; j_gene: TRBJ2-3; CDR3nt: TGTGCCAGCAGTTACACGGGACTAAGCACAGATACGCAGTATTTT; CDR3aa: CASSYTGLSTDTQYF
v_gene: TRBV19; abundance: .; d_gene: .; j_gene: TRBJ1-2; CDR3nt: TGTGCCAGTAGTCACCAGGAAGGCTGGGGCTACACCTTC; CDR3aa: CASSHQEGWGYTF
v_gene: TRBV7-3; abundance: .; d_gene: TRBD1; j_gene: TRBJ1-3; CDR3nt: TGTGCCAGCAGCTTAACCGGGACAGTCTCTGGAAACACCATATATTTT; CDR3aa: CASSLTGTVSGNTIYF
v_gene: TRBV6-6; abundance: .; d_gene: .; j_gene: TRBJ2-4; CDR3nt: TGTGCCAGCAGAGTGTCCGGGACACGAGTGAACATTCAGTACTTC; CDR3aa: CASRVSGTRVNIQYF
v_gene: TRBV7-9; abundance: .; d_gene: .; j_gene: TRBJ1-1; CDR3nt: TGTGCCAGCAGCTCCGGGACAGAAGCTTTCTTT; CDR3aa: CASSSGTEAFF